The 9 T cell receptor beta chains presented below share a single source sample, sequenced in a study of blood T cell repertoires in COVID-19. The data were produced by immunoSEQ multiplex PCR, yet TCRdb's version contains in-frame clones alone and is incomplete. The table shows 140,000 to 150,000 clones, with roughly 79% occurring only once. Sequencing used peripheral blood. These receptors all come from a human donor with acute or convalescent COVID-19. The donor label of this sample is uncertain.

The chain is built from TRBV6-5 and TRBJ2-1; 8 positions match TRBD2. This CDR3 comprises 16 residues. Germline V lookup: CDR1 MNHEY, CDR2 SVGAGI. V was clipped by 2 bases and J by 0 bases; unmatched bases: 3. CDR3 residues: CASSYQRGSSYNEQFF. The CDR3 DNA follows: TGTGCCAGCAGTTACCAGCGGGGGAGCTCCTACAATGAGCAGTTCTTC.

This clone was counted a single time. V is TRBV7-2 and J is TRBJ1-2; 8 nucleotides line up with TRBD1. V shed 1 base and J 7 bases; nucleotides not matched to a gene: 14. This CDR3 region has 17 residues. Germline CDR1 and CDR2: SGHTA and FQGNSA. CDR3 sequence reads: CASSLVSSGQGVSGYTF. DNA of the CDR3: TGTGCCAGCAGCTTAGTTTCATCCGGACAGGGAGTAAGTGGCTACACCTTC.

This clone has a handful of counts. The chain joins TRBV7-9 to TRBJ2-5; no clear D. The CDR3 extends over 13 amino acids. From germline, CDR1 is SEHNR and CDR2 FQNEAQ (reference sequence). The germline V and J ends were trimmed by 1 base and 5 bases, with 8 bases remaining between them. For the CDR3, the DNA is TGTGCCAGCAGCTTAGGCTCCCAGGAGACCCAGTACTTC. Protein sequence: CASSLGSQETQYF.

The J gene is TRBJ2-6, the V gene TRBV19, with D possibly TRBD1 on 5 matching bases. The germline gives CDR1 LNHDA, CDR2 SQIVND (reference sequence). The CDR3 is 17 amino acids. The V end lost 5 bases, the J end lost 2 bases, and 16 bases lay between the germline ends. This CDR3 is CASSSQGIQAGANVLTF. In DNA, the CDR3 is TGTGCCAGTAGTTCTCAGGGAATTCAGGCTGGGGCCAACGTCCTGACTTTC.

The J gene is TRBJ2-3, the V gene TRBV5-4, with 9 bases lining up with TRBD1. Germline trimming cut 6 bases from V and 4 bases from J; bases unmatched to any gene: 9. The CDR3 has 15 residues. Looked up from germline, CDR1 is SGHNT and CDR2 is YYREEE (reference sequence). CDR3: CASTPRQGVPDTQYF. The CDR3 nucleotides read TGTGCCAGCACCCCCCGACAGGGGGTTCCAGATACGCAGTATTTT.

The gene calls are TRBV12-3 or TRBV12-4 and TRBJ1-2, with 9 bases aligning to TRBD1. This CDR3 has 13 amino acids. Trimming cost V 3 bases and J 8 bases; bases outside gene matches: 4. Here the CDR3 reads CASSLNRGRGYTF. In DNA, the CDR3 is TGTGCCAGCAGTTTGAACAGGGGGCGCGGCTACACCTTC.

The CDR3 reads CASTGAGVTNEKLFF. The CDR3 nucleotides are TGTGCCAGCACCGGGGCAGGGGTAACTAATGAAAAACTGTTTTTT. The V call is TRBV2, the J call TRBJ1-4, with D possibly being TRBD1 (6 bases). The germline CDR1 and CDR2 sequences are SNHLY and FYNNEI. Trimming removed 7 bases at V and 1 base at J, with 13 bases between. The CDR3 sequence is 15 residues long.

The rearrangement joins TRBV15 to TRBJ1-1; unclear D gene. Germline-derived CDR1 and CDR2 are LNHNV and YYDKDF (reference sequence). Trimming stripped 3 bases from V and 1 base from J, with 12 bases between. The CDR3 contains 15 residues. The CDR3 sequence is CATSSPPAGNTEAFF. In DNA, the CDR3 is TGTGCCACCAGCAGCCCCCCCGCCGGGAACACTGAAGCTTTCTTT.

J is TRBJ2-5 and V is TRBV7-3, with 11 bases lining up with TRBD2. This CDR3 is 15 amino acids long. V lost 3 bases to trimming and J lost 2 bases; unmatched junction nucleotides: 2. CDR1 and CDR2 from the germline V gene are SGHTA and FQGTGA. CDR3 amino acids: CASSFTSGGQETQYF. CDR3 in DNA: TGTGCCAGCAGCTTCACTAGCGGGGGTCAAGAGACCCAGTACTTC.